In this sample, the clone carrying this T cell receptor beta chain turned up a few times. Its antigen remains unidentified. Time point denoted: week 11, during vaccination. In every dose of vaccine, 300 ug of mutant IDH1 20-mer peptide was given alongside topical imiquimod. Diagnosis in the donors showed new WHO grade 3 or 4 astrocytomas that were IDH1-mutant and ATRX-lost. This entry comes from a study of a mutant IDH1 vaccine in newly diagnosed glioma. Study background: Patients received vaccination from 4-6 weeks after radiotherapy alone, or with temozolomide cycles.

Study outcomes and limitations: Researchers report vaccine-induced immune responses in about 93% of patients.

Trimming shortened V by 1 base and J by 6 bases, and 16 bases separated the two germline ends. Germline CDR1 GTSNPN, CDR2 SVGIG (reference sequence). The CDR3 extends over 15 amino acids. Assay used: immunoSEQ multiplex PCR; TCRdb lists only in-frame clones, some missing. The data contain 55,000 to 70,000 clones, around 89% of them singletons. The sequence came from a man aged 35-49 years with glioma. The gene calls are TRBV30 and TRBJ1-5; no definite D call. The sequencing used PBMCs, collected from a glioma patient whose treatment included an IDH1 peptide vaccine. The CDR3 protein is CAWSEGGQAVQPQHF. The CDR3 DNA is TGTGCCTGGAGTGAAGGTGGCCAGGCGGTTCAGCCCCAGCATTTT. Using reference TRBV30 and TRBJ1-5 for the parts outside the CDR3, the full variable domain is SQTIHQWPATLVQPVGSPLSLECTVEGTSNPNLYWYRQAAGRGLQLLFYSVGIGQISSEVPQNLSASRPQDRQFILSSKKLLLSDSGFYLCAWSEGGQAVQPQHFGDGTRLSIL.